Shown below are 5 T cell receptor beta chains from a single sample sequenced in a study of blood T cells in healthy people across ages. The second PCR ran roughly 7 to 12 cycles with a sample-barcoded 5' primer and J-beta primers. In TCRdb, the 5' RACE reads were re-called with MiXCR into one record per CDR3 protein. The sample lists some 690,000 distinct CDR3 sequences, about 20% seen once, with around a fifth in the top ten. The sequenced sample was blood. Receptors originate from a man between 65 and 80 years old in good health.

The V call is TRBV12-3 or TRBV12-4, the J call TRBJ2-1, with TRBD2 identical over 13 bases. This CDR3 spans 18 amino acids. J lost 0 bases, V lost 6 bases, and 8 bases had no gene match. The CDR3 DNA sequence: TGTGCCAGCAGGACCGGGACTAGCGGGATAATCTCCTACAATGAGCAGTTCTTC. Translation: CASRTGTSGIISYNEQFF.

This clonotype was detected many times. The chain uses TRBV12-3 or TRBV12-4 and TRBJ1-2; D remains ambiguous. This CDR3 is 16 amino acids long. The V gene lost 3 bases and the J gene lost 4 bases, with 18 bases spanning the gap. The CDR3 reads CASSFRILEVAYGYTF. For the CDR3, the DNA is TGTGCCAGCAGTTTTCGGATCCTGGAGGTGGCCTATGGCTACACCTTC.

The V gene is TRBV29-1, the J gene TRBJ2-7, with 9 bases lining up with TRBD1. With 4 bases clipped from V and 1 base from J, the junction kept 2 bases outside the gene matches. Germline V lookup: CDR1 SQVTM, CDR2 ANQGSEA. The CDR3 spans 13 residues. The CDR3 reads CSVGTGVSYEQYF. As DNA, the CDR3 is TGCAGCGTTGGGACAGGGGTTTCCTACGAGCAGTACTTC.

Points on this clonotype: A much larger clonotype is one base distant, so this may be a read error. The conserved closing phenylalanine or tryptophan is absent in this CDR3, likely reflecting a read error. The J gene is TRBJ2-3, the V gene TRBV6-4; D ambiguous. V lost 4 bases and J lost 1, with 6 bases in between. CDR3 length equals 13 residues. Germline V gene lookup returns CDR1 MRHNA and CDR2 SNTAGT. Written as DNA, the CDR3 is TGTGCCAGCAGTGTAAGCGGCACAGATACGCAGTATTCT. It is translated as CASSVSGTDTQYS.

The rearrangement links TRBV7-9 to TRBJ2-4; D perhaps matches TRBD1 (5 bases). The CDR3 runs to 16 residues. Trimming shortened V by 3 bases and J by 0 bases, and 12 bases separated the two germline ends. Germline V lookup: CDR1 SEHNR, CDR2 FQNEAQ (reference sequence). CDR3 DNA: TGTGCCAGCAGCTTCTCGTTAGGGGTAGCCAAAAACATTCAGTACTTC. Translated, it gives CASSFSLGVAKNIQYF.